This is a list of T cell receptor beta chains from one sample in a study of T cell responses to AZD1222 COVID-19 vaccine. Assay: immunoSEQ multiplex PCR; the TCRdb copy retains only in-frame clones and omits some. The sample shows about 120,000 clones, 80% to 90% of them seen only once. The starting material was peripheral blood, obtained on day 0 of MenACWY control vaccination. Every receptor here comes from an adult in good health. Each CDR3 is given with its conserved first and last residue. A D gene is named only where the DNA matches it firmly. Clone size appears in some rows only: once, few, many, or a class for an expanded clone.

TRBJ1-5	NA	NA	TRBV28	TGTGCCAGCAGTTCTGGGAACTATCAGCCCCAGCATTTT	CASSSGNYQPQHF
TRBJ1-6	NA	TRBD1	TRBV19	TGTGCCAGTAGTTTGTCGACAGGGAGTAATTCACCCCTCCACTTT	CASSLSTGSNSPLHF
TRBJ1-5	NA	NA	TRBV4-3	TGCGCCAGCAGCCAAGATCGAGGTCAGCCCCAGCATTTT	CASSQDRGQPQHF
TRBJ1-5	NA	NA	TRBV5-5	TGTGCCAGCAGCTTGGCGTACGCGGATCAGCCCCAGCATTTT	CASSLAYADQPQHF
TRBJ2-5	NA	NA	TRBV2	TGTGCCAGCAGTGTAGACATCCAAGAGACCCAGTACTTC	CASSVDIQETQYF
TRBJ2-1	NA	NA	TRBV9	TGTGCCAGCAGCGTAGGAGGGCCATCGGGGAAATCCTACAATGAGCAGTTCTTC	CASSVGGPSGKSYNEQFF
TRBJ2-7	NA	NA	TRBV11-1	TGTGCCAGCAGCTTATTGGGTGAGACCTACGAGCAGTACTTC	CASSLLGETYEQYF
TRBJ2-1	NA	NA	TRBV5-6	TGTGCCAGCAGCTTTCCGGGCAGGGGAGACAATGAGCAGTTCTTC	CASSFPGRGDNEQFF
TRBJ1-4	NA	NA	TRBV7-2	TGTGCCAGCAGCTCCCGGGACGGATATAATGAAAAACTGTTTTTT	CASSSRDGYNEKLFF
TRBJ1-1	NA	NA	TRBV4-3	TGCGCCAGCAGCCCCACAGGGACGGCTGAAGCTTTCTTT	CASSPTGTAEAFF
TRBJ1-2	NA	NA	TRBV19	TGTGCCAGTAGTGTGAAACAGGGACGGGTCTATGGCTACACCTTC	CASSVKQGRVYGYTF
TRBJ1-4	NA	NA	TRBV4-3	TGCGCCAGCAGCCAAGATTTGGGGACTAATGAAAAACTGTTTTTT	CASSQDLGTNEKLFF
TRBJ2-4	NA	NA	TRBV30	TGTGCCTGGAGTGTGTCCAAAAACATTCAGTACTTC	CAWSVSKNIQYF
TRBJ1-5	once	TRBD1	TRBV5-5	TGTGCCAGTGGGACAGGGCCGGATCAGCCCCAGCATTTT	CASGTGPDQPQHF
TRBJ1-2	NA	TRBD1	TRBV20-1	TGCAGTGCGCGGGACAGTCGGGGCTACACCTTC	CSARDSRGYTF
TRBJ2-2	NA	TRBD2	TRBV12-5	TGTGCTAGTGGTTCCTCCCTCCTAGCGGGGCTGAACACCGGGGAGCTGTTTTTT	CASGSSLLAGLNTGELFF
TRBJ2-5	NA	NA	TRBV5-1	TGCGCCAGCAGCTTAGAACCGGAGACCCAGTACTTC	CASSLEPETQYF
TRBJ2-3	NA	NA	TRBV2	TGTGCCAGCTCTAAAGACACAGATACGCAGTATTTT	CASSKDTDTQYF
TRBJ1-1	NA	TRBD1	TRBV2	TGTGCCAGCAGTACCAACCCCGGACAGGGTGAAGCTTTCTTT	CASSTNPGQGEAFF
TRBJ2-7	NA	NA	TRBV5-1	TGCGCCAGCAGCTTTACGACCAGGGGCTCCTACGAGCAGTACTTC	CASSFTTRGSYEQYF
TRBJ2-3	NA	NA	TRBV19	TGTGCCAGTAGTATGAGGCGATGGCAGCGAACCACAGATACGCAGTATTTT	CASSMRRWQRTTDTQYF
TRBJ1-1	NA	TRBD1	TRBV5-1	TGCGCCAGCAGCAGGGGACAGGGGGCGGGAACTGAAGCTTTCTTT	CASSRGQGAGTEAFF
TRBJ1-6	NA	NA	TRBV7-2	TGTGCCAGCAGCCCGTTTGTAGGCCCCGACTCACCCCTCCACTTT	CASSPFVGPDSPLHF
TRBJ1-6	NA	NA	TRBV4-1	TGCGCCAGCAGCCAAGATGTGGAAAGGGAAAATTCACCCCTCCACTTT	CASSQDVERENSPLHF
TRBJ1-1	NA	NA	TRBV18	TGTGCCAGCTCACCCTTCCTAGGGCCCCAGGGTACTGAAGCTTTCTTT	CASSPFLGPQGTEAFF
TRBJ1-5	NA	NA	TRBV18	TGTGCCAGCTCACCCGGACAGAATCAGCCCCAGCATTTT	CASSPGQNQPQHF
TRBJ1-3	NA	NA	TRBV12-3/TRBV12-4	TGTGCCAGCAGTTTTTCCGGAAACACCATATATTTT	CASSFSGNTIYF
TRBJ1-4	NA	NA	TRBV7-9	TGTGCCAGCAGCCCATCCGGGCGTGAAAAACTGTTTTTT	CASSPSGREKLFF
TRBJ1-2	NA	NA	TRBV5-5	TGTGCCAGCAGCCCGGGGCAGGGATCGTATGGCTACACCTTC	CASSPGQGSYGYTF
TRBJ1-2	NA	NA	TRBV20-1	TGCAGTGCTAGAGACCCCGTAGGCTACACCTTC	CSARDPVGYTF
TRBJ2-2	NA	TRBD1	TRBV11-3	TGTGCCAGCAGCGCGAGACGACAGGGGAACACCGGGGAGCTGTTTTTT	CASSARRQGNTGELFF
TRBJ2-3	NA	NA	TRBV5-1	TGCGCCAGCAGCTTGAATCTTCTAGATACGCAGTATTTT	CASSLNLLDTQYF
TRBJ2-1	NA	NA	TRBV4-3	TGCGCCAGCAGCCAAGATCCGCCGGGGGGCTATTACAATGAGCAGTTCTTC	CASSQDPPGGYYNEQFF